This T cell receptor (beta chain) comes out of a study of cytomegalovirus exposure and HLA in healthy donors. Trimming stripped 2 bases from V and 4 bases from J, with 4 bases between. Germline loops: CDR1 SGHDT, CDR2 YYEEEE. The length of the CDR3 is 12 residues. PCR employed 60 Vbeta and 13 Jbeta primers. The table came from immunoSEQ multiplex PCR; TCRdb's copy has only in-frame clones and leaves some out. The sample carries some 150,000 clones, around three quarters recorded once. Source material: PBMCs. This clonotype was obtained from a man aged 35-49 years in good health and CMV-seronegative. The rearrangement uses TRBV5-6 and TRBJ2-1, with D uncertain. CDR3 residues: CASSFQYNEQFF. The CDR3, as DNA: TGTGCCAGCAGCTTCCAGTACAATGAGCAGTTCTTC.